This T cell receptor beta chain originates from a study of cytomegalovirus exposure and HLA in healthy donors. Across the study: Caucasian-associated ancestry cluster membership applied to 75% to 85% of 300 to 450 genotyped donors.

A multiplex PCR was run with 60 Vbeta primers and 13 Jbeta primers. The data were produced by immunoSEQ multiplex PCR, yet TCRdb's version contains in-frame clones alone and is incomplete. The profile shows 55,000 to 65,000 clones, around 92% of them singletons. General observations from the study: Cytomegalovirus status was reportedly diagnosed by the classifier with high sensitivity and specificity.

The germline V and J ends were trimmed by 0 bases and 3 bases, with 15 bases remaining between them. The CDR3 covers 17 residues. Per germline, CDR1 LNHNV and CDR2 YYDKDF (reference sequence). Notes on this clone: Its antigen is unidentified. The same CDR3 is also encoded by other DNA sequences in this sample.

Sequenced input: PBMCs. This receptor was identified in a man in his thirties or forties in good health and CMV-seropositive. This rearrangement joins TRBV15 to TRBJ2-1; D is perhaps TRBD1 (6 bases). CDR3 nucleotides: TGTGCCACCAGCAGAGATCTTCGCAGGGGAGTCTACAATGAGCAGTTCTTC. It codes for CATSRDLRRGVYNEQFF.